The rows below give T cell receptor beta chains drawn from one sample of a study of CD8 T cells in ankylosing spondylitis. TCRdb called the 5' RACE reads again in MiXCR, with one record for every CDR3 protein. The repertoire includes about 140,000 distinct CDR3 sequences, around 10% of them detected once, and over 4% sits in the top ten. The sample comprised blood, either unsorted or a sorted T cell fraction (not recorded which). The receptors originated from a female donor with ankylosing spondylitis or in good health (not recorded which). Both conserved end residues are part of each CDR3. D genes are given only for firm matches. The listing skips clone size in some rows; elsewhere it reads once, few, many or a size class.

>TRBJ2-7|-|few|TRBV7-2|14
TGTGCCAGCAGCTTAGTGGCAGCTTCCTACGAGCAGTACTTC
CASSLVAASYEQYF
>TRBJ2-7|-|many|TRBV29-1|11
TGCAGCGTTGAGAGCTACTACGAGCAGTACTTC
CSVESYYEQYF
>TRBJ2-1|-|-|TRBV6-1|14
TGTGCCGGGGGATCCGGGACCTATTACAATGAGCAGTTCTTC
CAGGSGTYYNEQFF
>TRBJ2-3|-|many|TRBV5-1|18
TGCGCCAGCAGCTCCCCCCCCGGGCGGAGTCAACGCACAGATACGCAGTATTTT
CASSSPPGRSQRTDTQYF
>TRBJ2-1|-|many|TRBV5-1|13
TGCGCCAGCAGCCGGAGTCGGAACAATGAGCAGTTCTTC
CASSRSRNNEQFF
>TRBJ2-3|TRBD2|many|TRBV7-9|16
TGTGCCAGCAGACCGACTAGCGGGAGTAGCCCAGATACGCAGTATTTT
CASRPTSGSSPDTQYF
>TRBJ1-1|-|many|TRBV12-3/TRBV12-4|13
TGTGCCAGCACTCTGACAGGGAACACTGAAGCTTTCTTT
CASTLTGNTEAFF
>TRBJ2-7|TRBD1|few|TRBV29-1|13
TGCAGCGTTAACCGGGACAGTCGGTACGAGCAGTACTTC
CSVNRDSRYEQYF
>TRBJ2-2|-|many|TRBV20-1|11
TGCAGTGCTAAGGGGAACGGGGAGCTGTTTTTT
CSAKGNGELFF
>TRBJ2-1|TRBD2|many|TRBV20-1|15
TGCAGTGCTAGAGATCCGACTAGCGGGTACAATGAGCAGTTCTTC
CSARDPTSGYNEQFF
>TRBJ2-3|-|many|TRBV20-1|16
TGCAGTGCTAGAGATTTACTGGGAACACGCACAGATACGCAGTATTTT
CSARDLLGTRTDTQYF
>TRBJ2-2|TRBD1|-|TRBV20-1|17
TGCAGTGCTTGGGGACAGACAGGGGGCGGAAACACCGGGGAGCTGTTTTTT
CSAWGQTGGGNTGELFF